A selection of T cell receptor beta chains follows, all from one sample in a study of blood T cells in healthy people across ages. Via MiXCR, TCRdb re-called the 5' RACE reads, giving one row per CDR3 protein. This sample has more than 1,400,000 distinct CDR3 sequences, with 40% to 50% found just once. Sequenced: blood. The receptors were sampled from a woman under 30 in good health. Both conserved end residues are trimmed from each CDR3. Clone size appears in some rows only: once, few, many, or a class for an expanded clone.

abundance: .
j_gene: TRBJ2-2
v_gene: TRBV2
CDR3aa: ASSEAVGELF

abundance: few
j_gene: .
v_gene: TRBV10-3
CDR3aa: AISDGDGLEQY

abundance: .
j_gene: TRBJ1-4
v_gene: TRBV5-1
CDR3aa: ASSFGTGDRGEKLF

abundance: .
j_gene: TRBJ1-2
v_gene: TRBV10-3
CDR3aa: AISEGTGSLGGYT

abundance: .
j_gene: TRBJ2-5
v_gene: TRBV3-1
CDR3aa: ASSQEGTSREETQY

abundance: .
j_gene: TRBJ1-2
v_gene: TRBV7-2
CDR3aa: ASSYQSGGGYT

abundance: .
j_gene: TRBJ2-1
v_gene: TRBV7-6
CDR3aa: ASSLVPAVSSYNEQF

abundance: few
j_gene: TRBJ2-2
v_gene: TRBV10-3
CDR3aa: ATERLAGGTGELF

abundance: .
j_gene: TRBJ2-3
v_gene: TRBV7-2
CDR3aa: ASSLVVSGGTDTQY

abundance: .
j_gene: TRBJ1-5
v_gene: TRBV11-2
CDR3aa: ASSLGIGGNQPQH

abundance: .
j_gene: TRBJ1-5
v_gene: TRBV6-5
CDR3aa: ASSYPRPRPGGRIYSNQPQH

abundance: .
j_gene: TRBJ1-2
v_gene: TRBV19
CDR3aa: ASSNLREERRGGYT

abundance: .
j_gene: TRBJ2-5
v_gene: TRBV12-3/TRBV12-4
CDR3aa: ASRLGGLARETQY

abundance: .
j_gene: TRBJ1-1
v_gene: TRBV20-1
CDR3aa: SARSRDGLNTEAF

abundance: many
j_gene: TRBJ2-7
v_gene: TRBV5-1
CDR3aa: ASSLASPSGQVNYEQY

abundance: .
j_gene: TRBJ1-5
v_gene: TRBV6-1
CDR3aa: ASKQSNQPQH

abundance: few
j_gene: TRBJ2-3
v_gene: TRBV2
CDR3aa: ASSPGRDTQY

abundance: .
j_gene: TRBJ2-5
v_gene: TRBV20-1
CDR3aa: SARDGAQVQETQY

abundance: .
j_gene: TRBJ2-3
v_gene: TRBV20-1
CDR3aa: SARAPTREGAQY

abundance: .
j_gene: TRBJ2-1
v_gene: TRBV5-5
CDR3aa: ASSPRSDNEQF

abundance: once
j_gene: TRBJ1-1
v_gene: TRBV7-3
CDR3aa: ASSLGGFLDTEAF

abundance: few
j_gene: TRBJ2-1
v_gene: TRBV6-1
CDR3aa: AGGLAGVIYNEQF

abundance: .
j_gene: TRBJ1-5
v_gene: TRBV20-1
CDR3aa: SARLRGASNQPQH

abundance: .
j_gene: TRBJ2-1
v_gene: TRBV3-1
CDR3aa: ASSPGLSVEQF

abundance: few
j_gene: TRBJ2-7
v_gene: TRBV20-1
CDR3aa: SARDHGTGTYEQY

abundance: .
j_gene: TRBJ1-1
v_gene: TRBV20-1
CDR3aa: SAAGEARGEAF

abundance: .
j_gene: TRBJ1-3
v_gene: TRBV29-1
CDR3aa: SVEDRDSRSGSGNTIY

abundance: .
j_gene: TRBJ2-5
v_gene: TRBV6-6
CDR3aa: ASSWTDLGAQETQY

abundance: few
j_gene: TRBJ2-1
v_gene: TRBV6-1
CDR3aa: ASSDWGQENNEQF

abundance: few
j_gene: TRBJ2-1
v_gene: TRBV5-1
CDR3aa: ASSFAFPSGSENEQF

abundance: .
j_gene: TRBJ2-1
v_gene: TRBV20-1
CDR3aa: SATQTSGGHNEQF

abundance: .
j_gene: TRBJ2-5
v_gene: TRBV14
CDR3aa: ASSQGSPKGETQY

abundance: .
j_gene: TRBJ2-1
v_gene: TRBV20-1
CDR3aa: SARGSIHWGVYNGQF

abundance: many
j_gene: TRBJ1-2
v_gene: TRBV12-3/TRBV12-4
CDR3aa: ASSLDSYYGYT

abundance: few
j_gene: TRBJ2-5
v_gene: TRBV27
CDR3aa: ATGPGGPFLQETQY

abundance: .
j_gene: TRBJ2-4
v_gene: TRBV15
CDR3aa: ATSAATGTMDIQY

abundance: .
j_gene: TRBJ1-2
v_gene: TRBV20-1
CDR3aa: SALSGTGNYGYT

abundance: .
j_gene: TRBJ1-6
v_gene: TRBV10-3
CDR3aa: AISESTGSVNSPLH

abundance: .
j_gene: TRBJ1-6
v_gene: TRBV27
CDR3aa: ASSLGSVDSPLH

abundance: .
j_gene: TRBJ2-5
v_gene: TRBV6-1
CDR3aa: ASSGSTSGGGTQY

abundance: once
j_gene: TRBJ1-1
v_gene: TRBV20-1
CDR3aa: SAPLYGNTEAF

abundance: few
j_gene: TRBJ2-3
v_gene: TRBV24-1
CDR3aa: ATSDSGRTGTQY

abundance: .
j_gene: TRBJ2-2
v_gene: TRBV7-9
CDR3aa: ASSFYRDRPNTGELF

abundance: few
j_gene: .
v_gene: TRBV5-1
CDR3aa: ASSETTGQTYEQY

abundance: few
j_gene: TRBJ2-7
v_gene: TRBV4-2
CDR3aa: ASSPEGTINEQY